One sample yielded the 21 T cell receptor beta chains listed below, sequenced in a study of T cell responses to AZD1222 COVID-19 vaccine (dated by TCRdb to about 2021). Receptor amplification or capture employed the immunoSEQ multiplex PCR assay. Sourced from immuneACCESS, this table was stored by TCRdb with only in-frame sequences that have V and J called. A share of the clones is absent; for the studies checked, an unresolved V gene accounts for under half, and the remainder has no known explanation. Here the sample has about 140,000 clones; 90% to 95% occur a single time. Less than 0.95% of the sample comes from the top ten. The sample's time point label, decoded: baseline before first vaccination. Interpreted using the paper, the treatment or condition label stands for: meningococcal conjugate vaccine given as trial control. The starting material was peripheral blood, obtained on day 0 of MenACWY control vaccination. Source of these receptors: an adult in good health.

The chain combines TRBV30 with TRBJ1-1, with no clear D. V was clipped by 4 bases and J by 7 bases, with 16 bases between them. This CDR3 region has 13 residues. CDR1 is GTSNPN and CDR2 is SVGIG in the germline V gene (reference sequence). CDR3 region: CAWTTKKGHEAFF. CDR3 coding DNA: TGTGCCTGGACAACAAAGAAAGGCCATGAAGCTTTCTTT.

The chain is built from TRBV19 and TRBJ2-1, with D maybe TRBD2 (5 bases). CDR3 length: 17 residues. The germline V and J ends were trimmed by 3 bases and 6 bases, with 21 bases remaining between them. Germline CDR1 LNHDA, CDR2 SQIVND (reference sequence). The CDR3 nucleotides read TGTGCCAGTAGTATTGGATTTGGACTGCCCCCTCGCAATGAGCAGTTCTTC. Encoded protein: CASSIGFGLPPRNEQFF. Supplemented by reference TRBV19 and TRBJ2-1, the full variable domain reads DGGITQSPKYLFRKEGQNVTLSCEQNLNHDAMYWYRQDPGQGLRLIYYSQIVNDFQKGDIAEGYSVSREKKESFPLTVTSAQKNPTAFYLCASSIGFGLPPRNEQFFGPGTRLTVL.

The CDR3 DNA is TGTGCCAGCAGTGACGTTGGGGGGGCTCCCTACAATGAGCAGTTCTTC. Protein: CASSDVGGAPYNEQFF. This rearrangement joins TRBV6-1 to TRBJ2-1, with D perhaps matching TRBD2 (7 bases). The CDR3 consists of 16 residues. Germline loops: CDR1 MNHNS, CDR2 SASEGT. Trimming stripped 3 bases from V and 2 bases from J, with 14 bases between.

In this sample, this clone turned up a few times. The genes are TRBV5-6 and TRBJ1-1; unclear D gene. Germline CDR1 SGHDT, CDR2 YYEEEE. Trimming took off 4 bases at V and 7 bases at J, with 14 bases between the two ends. This CDR3 is built from 13 residues. CDR3 sequence: CASSRWGGIEAFF. CDR3 coding DNA: TGTGCCAGCAGCCGGTGGGGAGGGATTGAAGCTTTCTTT.

The chain couples TRBV5-1 to TRBJ1-6; 7 bases fit TRBD1. CDR1 is SGHRS, CDR2 YFSETQ, per germline. The CDR3 length is 15 residues. The trim removed 4 bases at V and 7 bases at J, leaving 8 bases unmatched. DNA for the CDR3: TGCGCCAGCAGCAGCACGACAGGGAACAATTCACCCCTCCACTTT. It specifies CASSSTTGNNSPLHF.

The rearrangement joins TRBV19 to TRBJ1-1; D unresolved. CDR1 is LNHDA, CDR2 SQIVND, per germline (reference sequence). Trimming took 5 bases from V and 5 from J, leaving 12 bases between them. This CDR3 is built from 13 residues. The CDR3 DNA reads TGTGCCAGTAGTGAAGGGATGCAAACTGAAGCTTTCTTT. Translating it yields CASSEGMQTEAFF.

V is TRBV6-5 and J is TRBJ2-1; D call uncertain. The CDR3 is made up of 15 amino acids. The V end was cut by 3 bases, the J end by 4 bases, with 13 bases between. The germline CDR1 and CDR2 sequences are MNHEY and SVGAGI. The CDR3 coding sequence is TGTGCCAGCAGTTATTCCCTCCCCGGGTACAATGAGCAGTTCTTC. Encoded protein: CASSYSLPGYNEQFF.

This sequence joins TRBV18 and TRBJ2-7; the D is unclear. V was pared by 4 bases and J by 6 bases, with 22 bases between. This CDR3 is built from 16 residues. Germline-derived CDR1 and CDR2 are KGHSH and LQKENI. For the CDR3, the DNA is TGTGCCAGCTCACTCTCCTTCGACAAGGGTAAGGTCGAGCAGTACTTC. Translation: CASSLSFDKGKVEQYF.

This clone appeared a few times. The rearrangement links TRBV12-3 or TRBV12-4 to TRBJ1-2; 7 bases are a match to TRBD1. The trim removed 7 bases at V and 5 bases at J, leaving 4 bases unmatched. CDR3 length: 12 amino acids. CDR3 bases: TGTGCCAGCACCTTGACAGGGTATGGCTACACCTTC. Protein: CASTLTGYGYTF.

In nucleotides, the CDR3 is TGTGCCAGTAGTTTGAACCCGGGATCCTATGGCTACACCTTC. It codes for CASSLNPGSYGYTF. V gene TRBV19 combines with J gene TRBJ1-2; D gene ambiguous. The CDR3 has 14 amino acids. V lost 5 bases to trimming and J lost 4 bases, with 14 bases between them. Germline CDR1 LNHDA, CDR2 SQIVND (reference sequence).

J is TRBJ1-2 and V is TRBV7-2, with D maybe TRBD1 (5 bases). CDR3 size: 14 residues. The V gene lost 2 bases and the J gene lost 8 bases, with 15 bases spanning the gap. Looked up from germline, CDR1 is SGHTA and CDR2 is FQGNSA. CDR3 loop: CASSLFGGLEGYTF. DNA of the CDR3: TGTGCCAGCAGCTTATTTGGGGGGTTAGAGGGCTACACCTTC.

V usage is TRBV5-1 and J usage is TRBJ2-3, with 8 bases aligning to TRBD1. The CDR3 spans 14 residues. CDR1 and CDR2 (germline): SGHRS, YFSETQ. The trim removed 4 bases at V and 5 bases at J, leaving 6 bases unmatched. The CDR3 region is CASSPGQDEDTQYF. The CDR3 DNA is TGCGCCAGCAGCCCGGGACAGGATGAAGATACGCAGTATTTT.

V usage is TRBV19 and J usage is TRBJ1-1; D ambiguous. V gave up 4 bases and J gave up 2 bases, with 8 bases separating them. There are 13 residues in the CDR3. The germline gives CDR1 LNHDA, CDR2 SQIVND (reference sequence). For the CDR3, the DNA is TGTGCCAGTAGTAGCACAAGTAACACTGAAGCTTTCTTT. Translating gives CASSSTSNTEAFF.

The chain uses TRBV11-2 and TRBJ2-7, with TRBD2 identical over 9 bases. The CDR3 consists of 15 residues. The junction had 4 bases not matched to a gene; V was cut back by 1 base and J by 3 bases. CDR1 is SGHAT and CDR2 is FQNNGV in the germline V gene. The CDR3 loop reads CASSLASGGFYEQYF. In nucleotides, the CDR3 is TGTGCCAGCAGCTTAGCGAGCGGGGGGTTCTACGAGCAGTACTTC.

The chain is built from TRBV15 and TRBJ2-1, with D uncertain. V dropped 4 bases and J dropped 2 bases, with 21 bases sitting between them. The CDR3 is 18 residues long. Germline lookup yields CDR1 LNHNV and CDR2 YYDKDF (reference sequence). CDR3 sequence reads: CATSKITGRGLTYNEQFF. The CDR3 region has the DNA TGTGCCACCAGCAAGATTACTGGCCGCGGTCTCACCTACAATGAGCAGTTCTTC.

This clone turned up a few times. V gene TRBV28 combines with J gene TRBJ2-6; possibly TRBD1 for D (6 bases). V lost 2 bases to trimming and J lost 2 bases, with 7 bases between them. The germline gives CDR1 MDHEN, CDR2 SYDVKM. The CDR3 has 15 amino acids. The CDR3 sequence is CASSLPGAGANVLTF. CDR3 coding DNA: TGTGCCAGCAGTTTACCAGGGGCTGGGGCCAACGTCCTGACTTTC.

The chain joins TRBV5-5 to TRBJ2-3; D is unclear. The germline CDR1 and CDR2 sequences are SGHKS and YYEKEE (reference sequence). This CDR3 contains 14 residues. Between the trimmed V and J ends, which lost 0 bases and 0 bases, there was a span of 5 bases. Here the CDR3 reads CASSLVASTDTQYF. In DNA, the CDR3 is TGTGCCAGCAGCTTGGTGGCTAGCACAGATACGCAGTATTTT.

The chain couples TRBV2 to TRBJ2-2; tentatively, D is TRBD1 or TRBD2 (5 bases each). V shed 6 bases and J shed 7 bases, with 12 bases lying between them. The CDR3 covers 13 residues. From germline, CDR1 is SNHLY and CDR2 FYNNEI. CDR3 region: CASSLGEYGELFF. The DNA for the CDR3 is TGTGCCAGCAGCCTGGGGGAATACGGGGAGCTGTTTTTT.

This chain joins TRBV7-2 and TRBJ1-6; D call uncertain. CDR1 is SGHTA, CDR2 FQGNSA, per germline. The CDR3 sequence is 12 residues long. V lost 6 bases, J lost 10 bases, and 10 bases lay in between. The CDR3 sequence is CASSRSGSPLHF. In DNA form, the CDR3 reads TGTGCCAGCAGTAGGTCTGGCTCACCCCTCCACTTT. Variable domain in full (rest from reference TRBV7-2 and TRBJ1-6): GAGVSQSPSNKVTEKGKDVELRCDPISGHTALYWYRQSLGQGLEFLIYFQGNSAPDKSGLPSDRFSAERTGGSVSTLTIQRTQQEDSAVYLCASSRSGSPLHFGNGTRLTVT.

This clone was counted once. The genes are TRBV27 and TRBJ2-3, with no clear D. Germline V lookup: CDR1 MNHEY, CDR2 SMNVEV (reference sequence). Trimming cost V 5 bases and J 2 bases, with 14 bases left between them. This CDR3 has 15 amino acids. The CDR3, as DNA: TGTGCCAGCAGTGGTCGGCGGCAGAACACAGATACGCAGTATTTT. Protein product: CASSGRRQNTDTQYF.

V gene TRBV3-1 (or the pseudogene TRBV3-2) combines with J gene TRBJ1-1; 8 bases line up with TRBD1. With 4 bases clipped from V and 8 bases from J, the junction kept 6 bases outside the gene matches. CDR3 length equals 13 residues. Germline V gene lookup returns CDR1 LGHDT and CDR2 YNNKEL (reference sequence). CDR3 residues: CASSRNHRGEAFF. CDR3 coding DNA: TGTGCCAGCAGCCGAAACCACAGGGGGGAAGCTTTCTTT.